Following are 7 T cell receptor beta chains from one sample sequenced in a study of CD8+ T cells in alopecia areata. Extracted RNA was reverse transcribed into cDNA, the sequencing template. Only in-frame clones appear in the TCRdb table, and some are missing; sequencing was by immunoSEQ multiplex PCR. The data contain 130,000 to 150,000 clones, around 47% of them singletons. The sample was CD4+ T cells sorted from blood. These receptors were obtained from a human donor with alopecia areata.

This clone was observed once. This chain connects TRBV6-6 to TRBJ2-5; 11 bases map to TRBD2. This CDR3 has 15 amino acids. Germline trimming cut 10 bases from V and 7 bases from J; bases unmatched to any gene: 14. Germline V lookup: CDR1 MNHNY, CDR2 SVGAGI (reference sequence). This CDR3 is CATTPPTSGTGTQYF. The CDR3 coding sequence is TGTGCCACCACACCCCCGACTAGCGGGACTGGGACCCAGTACTTC.

The chain is built from TRBV29-1 and TRBJ1-2; no clear D. CDR1 is SQVTM and CDR2 is ANQGSEA in the germline V gene. The length of the CDR3 is 11 residues. The V end lost 3 bases, the J end lost 7 bases, and 9 bases lay between the germline ends. CDR3 DNA sequence: TGCAGCGTTGAGAGGTTGGGTGGCTACACCTTC. Its translation is CSVERLGGYTF.

This clone was detected only a few times. This chain links TRBV29-1 with TRBJ2-5; TRBD2 matches at 7 bases. CDR3 length equals 13 residues. Trimming took 3 bases from V and 4 from J; bases not matched to a gene: 5. The germline V gene has CDR1 SQVTM and CDR2 ANQGSEA. Here the CDR3 reads CSVDIVAGETQYF. CDR3 nucleotide sequence: TGCAGCGTTGACATCGTAGCGGGAGAGACCCAGTACTTC.

This clone occurred a few times. The V call is TRBV7-8, the J call TRBJ2-5, with D unresolved. The CDR3 spans 15 residues. V dropped 2 bases and J dropped 0 bases, with 10 bases sitting between them. Germline V gene sequence: CDR1 SGHVS, CDR2 FQNEAQ. The CDR3 loop is CASSLRWEHQETQYF. The CDR3 nucleotides are TGTGCCAGCAGCTTACGTTGGGAACACCAAGAGACCCAGTACTTC.

The rearrangement uses TRBV4-2 and TRBJ2-7; D may be TRBD2 (5 bases). The CDR3 has 15 amino acids. From germline, CDR1 is LGHNA and CDR2 YNFKEQ. Between the trimmed V and J ends, which lost 2 bases and 1 base, there was a span of 12 bases. The CDR3 sequence is CASSQTRRLSYEQYF. The CDR3 nucleotides are TGTGCCAGCAGCCAAACTAGGCGACTTTCCTACGAGCAGTACTTC.

The CDR3 nucleotides are TGCGCCAGTTTGGGGGTGGCGGATACGCAGTATTTT. Translated, it gives CASLGVADTQYF. The V gene is TRBV5-1, the J gene TRBJ2-3; D assignment may be TRBD1 or TRBD2 (5 bases each). The ends were cut back, 8 bases at V and 6 bases at J, with 13 bases in the middle. Looked up from germline, CDR1 is SGHRS and CDR2 is YFSETQ. This CDR3 has 12 amino acids.

This clone was observed a few times. CDR3 residues: CASSTLPGGTEAFF. CDR3 in DNA: TGTGCCAGTAGTACCTTACCCGGGGGGACTGAAGCTTTCTTT. The chain is built from TRBV19 and TRBJ1-1; D is perhaps TRBD1 (5 bases). The V end was cut by 4 bases, the J end by 5 bases, with 14 bases between. The CDR3 runs to 14 residues. Germline V gene sequence: CDR1 LNHDA, CDR2 SQIVND (reference sequence). Based on the CDR3 plus reference TRBV19 and TRBJ1-1, the full variable domain is DGGITQSPKYLFRKEGQNVTLSCEQNLNHDAMYWYRQDPGQGLRLIYYSQIVNDFQKGDIAEGYSVSREKKESFPLTVTSAQKNPTAFYLCASSTLPGGTEAFFGQGTRLTVV.